A single T cell receptor (beta chain) is shown here with its context. One end of the junction does not line up with germline, which may come from a read error. TCRdb re-derived calls from the reads in MiXCR, one entry per CDR3 protein. The table records 25,000 to 30,000 distinct CDR3 sequences, 15% to 20% of them present only once. This entry is derived from a study of patients with pleural tuberculosis. This CDR3 comprises 14 residues. The germline V gene has CDR1 DFQATT and CDR2 SNEGSKA (reference sequence). This clonotype was sampled from a human donor with pleural tuberculosis. J is TRBJ1-6 and V is TRBV20-1; D is unclear. Sequenced input: peripheral blood. CDR3 protein: CSTRDAMDNSPLHF. CDR3 in DNA: TGCAGTACTAGGGATGCGATGGATAATTCACCCCTCCACTTT.